This TCR beta chain was observed in a study of response to subunit inactivated influenza vaccine. Study-wide results and limits: The authors suggested that few new T cells are recruited per seasonal influenza vaccination.

TCRdb redid the calling of the RT-PCR reads with MiXCR, one entry per CDR3 protein. In the table there are approximately 480,000 distinct CDR3 sequences, roughly 11% of which are singletons. The CDR3 covers 19 residues. V lost 7 bases to trimming and J lost 7 bases; unmatched junction nucleotides: 19. Looked up from germline, CDR1 is ENHRY and CDR2 is SYGVKD. This clonotype has at least ten counts. Its specificity is unknown. The sequencing here drew on PBMCs from blood, taken roughly 48 days after vaccination. The source is a man in his fifties or sixties who received an inactivated influenza vaccine. The genes are TRBV10-3 and TRBJ2-1; 13 nucleotides align to TRBD2. DNA of the CDR3: TGTGCCATCAAGCATACCGGGACTAGCGGGGACAAGGAGAAGAATGAGCAGTTCTTC. Residues: CAIKHTGTSGDKEKNEQFF.